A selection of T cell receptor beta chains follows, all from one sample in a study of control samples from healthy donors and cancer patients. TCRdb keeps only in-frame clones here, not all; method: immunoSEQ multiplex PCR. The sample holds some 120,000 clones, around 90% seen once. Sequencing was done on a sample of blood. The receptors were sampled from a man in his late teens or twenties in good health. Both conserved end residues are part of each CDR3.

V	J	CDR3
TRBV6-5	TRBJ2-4	CASRPLTGNIQYF
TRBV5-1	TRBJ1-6	CASSTGTEGSPLHF
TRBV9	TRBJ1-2	CASSAGTTHNYGYTF
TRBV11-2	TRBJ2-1	CASSSQRGAYNEQFF
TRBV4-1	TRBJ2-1	CASSQRYGLLNEQFF
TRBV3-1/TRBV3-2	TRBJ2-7	CASSETPSGGVDEQYF
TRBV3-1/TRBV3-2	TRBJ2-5	CASSQNPAGETQYF
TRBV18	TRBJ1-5	CASSLTGVDNQPQHF
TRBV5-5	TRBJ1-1	CASTEPGNTEAFF
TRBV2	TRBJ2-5	CASSSGTSKETQYF
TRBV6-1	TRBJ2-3	CASSEISIQGPSDTQYF
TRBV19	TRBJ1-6	CASKRDRISNSPLHF
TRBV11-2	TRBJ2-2	CASSQEGRGRGELFF
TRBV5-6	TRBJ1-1	CASSLRNRGSEAFF
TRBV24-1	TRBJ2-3	CATSDRGETDTQYF
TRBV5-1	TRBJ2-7	CASSQTSGGAYEQYF
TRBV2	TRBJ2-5	CASRQRPPGGGETQYF
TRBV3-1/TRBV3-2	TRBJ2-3	CATSGLSGTDTQYF
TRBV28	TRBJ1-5	CASSWSVGNQPQHF
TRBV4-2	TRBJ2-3	CASSQDGLTTQYF
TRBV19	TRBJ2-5	CASSNYQETQYF
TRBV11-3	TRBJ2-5	CASSPGELQETQYF
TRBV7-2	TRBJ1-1	CASSTAQGQGTEAFF
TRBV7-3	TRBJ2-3	CASSQQGAQADTQYF
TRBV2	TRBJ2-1	CASSVASGKTISYNEQFF
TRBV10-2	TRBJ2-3	CASSESLGDTQYF
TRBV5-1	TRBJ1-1	CASSPIRQPNTEAFF
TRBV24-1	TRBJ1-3	CATSDFQGAGGNTIYF
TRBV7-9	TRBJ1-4	CASSSRGTTNEKLFF
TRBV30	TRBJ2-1	CACRTLGNEQFF
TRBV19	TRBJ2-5	CASSIDRAGQETQYF
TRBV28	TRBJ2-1	CASGTKGEQFF
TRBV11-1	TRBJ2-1	CASSRGTSGLNEQFF
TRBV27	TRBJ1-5	CASSLGTGGSNQPQHF
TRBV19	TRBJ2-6	CASRVTDNSGANVLTF
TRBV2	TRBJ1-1	CASSSQGNTEAFF
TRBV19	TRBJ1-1	CASRPPGLWTEAFF
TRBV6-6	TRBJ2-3	CASSYSTAITDTQYF
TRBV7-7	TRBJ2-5	CASSLTGHAQETQYF
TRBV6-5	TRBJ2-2	CASRKRGGTGELFF
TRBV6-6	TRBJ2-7	CASTRGDTYEQYF
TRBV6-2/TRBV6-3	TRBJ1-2	CASSYLVRVTSPYGYTF
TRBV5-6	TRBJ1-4	CASSFGSANEKLFF
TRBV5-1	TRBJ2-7	CASTPGQGSVPDF